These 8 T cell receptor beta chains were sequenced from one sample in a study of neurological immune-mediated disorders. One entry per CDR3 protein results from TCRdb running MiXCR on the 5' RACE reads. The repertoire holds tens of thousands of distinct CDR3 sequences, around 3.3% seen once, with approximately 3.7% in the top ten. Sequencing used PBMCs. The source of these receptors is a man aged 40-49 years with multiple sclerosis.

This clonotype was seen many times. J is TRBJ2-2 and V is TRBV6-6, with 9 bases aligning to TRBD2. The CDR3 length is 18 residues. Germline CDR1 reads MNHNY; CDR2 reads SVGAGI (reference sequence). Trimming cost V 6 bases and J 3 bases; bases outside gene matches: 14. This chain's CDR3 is CASRPRSGTSWDTGELFF. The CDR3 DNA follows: TGTGCCAGCAGACCGCGTTCCGGGACTAGCTGGGACACCGGGGAGCTGTTTTTT.

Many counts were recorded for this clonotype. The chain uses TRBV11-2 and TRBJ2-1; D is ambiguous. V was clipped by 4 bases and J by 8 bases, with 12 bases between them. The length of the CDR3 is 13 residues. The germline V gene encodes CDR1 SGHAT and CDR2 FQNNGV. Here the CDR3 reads CASSWILGDEQFF. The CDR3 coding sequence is TGTGCCAGCAGCTGGATCCTCGGTGATGAGCAGTTCTTC.

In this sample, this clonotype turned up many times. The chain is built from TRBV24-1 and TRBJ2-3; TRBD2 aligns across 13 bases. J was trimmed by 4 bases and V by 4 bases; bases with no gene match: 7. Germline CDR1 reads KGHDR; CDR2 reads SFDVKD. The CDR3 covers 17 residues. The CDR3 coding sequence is TGTGCCACCAGTGACACTAGCGGGGGGGCCAGGCCAGATACGCAGTATTTT. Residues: CATSDTSGGARPDTQYF.

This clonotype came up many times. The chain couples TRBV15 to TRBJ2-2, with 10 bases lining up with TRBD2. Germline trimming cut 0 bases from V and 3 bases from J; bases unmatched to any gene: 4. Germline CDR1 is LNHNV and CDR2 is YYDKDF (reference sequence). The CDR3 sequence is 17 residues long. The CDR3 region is CATSRDRLAGDTGELFF. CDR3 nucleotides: TGTGCCACCAGCAGAGATCGGCTAGCGGGGGACACCGGGGAGCTGTTTTTT.

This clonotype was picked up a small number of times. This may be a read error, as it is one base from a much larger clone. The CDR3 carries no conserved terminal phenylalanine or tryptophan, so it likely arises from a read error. As DNA, the CDR3 is TGTGCCAGCAGCTCCCCTGGCAGTAACTATGGCTACACCATC. Translation gives CASSSPGSNYGYTI. The J gene is TRBJ1-2, the V gene TRBV12-3 or TRBV12-4; no clear D gene. This CDR3 region has 14 residues. V was cut by 6 bases and J by 1 base, with 12 bases left in between.

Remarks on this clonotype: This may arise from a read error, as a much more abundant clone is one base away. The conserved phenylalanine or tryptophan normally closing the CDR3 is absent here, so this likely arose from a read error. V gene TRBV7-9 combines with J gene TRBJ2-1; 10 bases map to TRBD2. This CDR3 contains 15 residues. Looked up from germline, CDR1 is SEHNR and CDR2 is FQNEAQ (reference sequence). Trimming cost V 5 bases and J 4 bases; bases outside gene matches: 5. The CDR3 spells CASSPTSGYYNEQFL. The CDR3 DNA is TGTGCCAGCAGCCCGACTAGCGGGTATTACAATGAGCAGTTCCTC.

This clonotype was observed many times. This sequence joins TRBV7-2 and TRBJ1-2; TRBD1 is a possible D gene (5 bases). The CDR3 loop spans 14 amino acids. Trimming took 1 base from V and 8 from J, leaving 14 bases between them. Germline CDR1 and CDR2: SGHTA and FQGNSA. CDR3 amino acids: CASSLGPGRWGYTF. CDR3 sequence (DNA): TGTGCCAGCAGCTTAGGCCCAGGGCGGTGGGGCTACACCTTC. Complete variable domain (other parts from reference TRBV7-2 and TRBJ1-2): GAGVSQSPSNKVTEKGKDVELRCDPISGHTALYWYRQSLGQGLEFLIYFQGNSAPDKSGLPSDRFSAERTGGSVSTLTIQRTQQEDSAVYLCASSLGPGRWGYTFGSGTRLTVV.

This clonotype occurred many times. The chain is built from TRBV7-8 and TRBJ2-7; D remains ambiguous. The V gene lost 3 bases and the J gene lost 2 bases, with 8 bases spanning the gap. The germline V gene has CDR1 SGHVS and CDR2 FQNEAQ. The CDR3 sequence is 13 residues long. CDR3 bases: TGTGCCAGCAGCTTGCGATCCACCTACGAGCAGTACTTC. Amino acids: CASSLRSTYEQYF.